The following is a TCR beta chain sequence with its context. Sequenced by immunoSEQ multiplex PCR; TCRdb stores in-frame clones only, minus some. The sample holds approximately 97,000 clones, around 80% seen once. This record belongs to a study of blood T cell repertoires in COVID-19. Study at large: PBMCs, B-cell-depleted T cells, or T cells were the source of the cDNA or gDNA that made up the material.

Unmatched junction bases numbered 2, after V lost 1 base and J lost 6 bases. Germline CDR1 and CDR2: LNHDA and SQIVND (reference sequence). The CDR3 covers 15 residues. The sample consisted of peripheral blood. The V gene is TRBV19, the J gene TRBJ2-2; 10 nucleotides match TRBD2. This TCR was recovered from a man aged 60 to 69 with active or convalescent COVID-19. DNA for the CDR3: TGTGCCAGTAGTATAGCTAGCGGGAGCTCCGGGGAGCTGTTTTTT. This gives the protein CASSIASGSSGELFF.